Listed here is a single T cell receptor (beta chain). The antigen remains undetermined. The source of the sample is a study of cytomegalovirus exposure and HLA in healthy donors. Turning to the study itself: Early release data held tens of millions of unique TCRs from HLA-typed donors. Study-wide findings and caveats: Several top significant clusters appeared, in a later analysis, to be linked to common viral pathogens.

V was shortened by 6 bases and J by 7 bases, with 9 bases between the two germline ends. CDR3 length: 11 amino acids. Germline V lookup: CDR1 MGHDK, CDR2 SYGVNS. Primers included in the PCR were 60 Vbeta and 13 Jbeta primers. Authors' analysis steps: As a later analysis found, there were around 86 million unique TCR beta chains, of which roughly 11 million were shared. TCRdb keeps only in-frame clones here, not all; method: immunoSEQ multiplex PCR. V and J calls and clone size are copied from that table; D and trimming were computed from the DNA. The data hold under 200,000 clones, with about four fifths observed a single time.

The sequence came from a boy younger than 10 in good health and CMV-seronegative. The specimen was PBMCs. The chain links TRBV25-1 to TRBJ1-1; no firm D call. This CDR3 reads CASSVAFEAFF. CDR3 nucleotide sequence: TGTGCCAGCAGCGTAGCTTTTGAAGCTTTCTTT.